This T cell receptor beta chain was sequenced during a study of cytomegalovirus exposure and HLA in healthy donors. The PCR had 60 Vbeta and 13 Jbeta primers. Sequenced by immunoSEQ multiplex PCR; TCRdb stores in-frame clones only, minus some. The table shows about 140,000 clones, with roughly two thirds occurring only once. As to this clone: No antigen is known for it.

Study-wide results and caveats: Many donors carried some public TCRs, although rarity characterized most TCR sequences.

CDR1 is LGHNA, CDR2 YSLEER, per germline. The CDR3 spans 14 residues. Trimming pared 0 bases from V and 3 bases from J, leaving 8 bases between. The material sequenced was PBMCs. The receptor was derived from a male donor in good health and CMV-seronegative. The genes are TRBV4-3 and TRBJ1-1; D call uncertain. CDR3 amino acids: CASSQDPRDTEAFF. The CDR3 DNA follows: TGCGCCAGCAGCCAAGATCCCCGGGACACTGAAGCTTTCTTT.